The clone carrying this T cell receptor beta chain showed up many times. The antigen is undetermined. Construction of TCR beta libraries relied on iRepertoire HTBI primers and on Arm-PCR targeting CDR3 regions. One entry per CDR3 protein, called by TCRdb with MiXCR from the multiplex PCR reads. The sample lists hundreds of thousands of distinct CDR3 sequences, roughly 15% occurring once. Time point reported: newly diagnosed GD, antithyroid drugs for less than 3 months. Extracted PBMC RNA gave rise to the TCR library. This sample stems from a study of regulatory T cells in long-lasting Graves disease. Study-level results: Persistent Graves' disease cases displayed lower TCR diversity than newly diagnosed ones.

These data also featured in a second study, about T cells in Graves' hyperthyroidism and ophthalmopathy. That investigation notes: If no ophthalmopathy progression occurred within 18 months, Graves' hyperthyroidism was stable. Diagnostic decisions used clinical symptoms, serum thyroxine and TRAb, thyroid ultrasound and orbital computed tomography.

The sequences come from peripheral blood mononuclear cells (PBMCs), collected at new diagnosis, from a patient treated with antithyroid drugs. This receptor was identified in a woman aged 30 to 39 with Graves disease.

CDR3 in DNA: TGTGCCAGCAGTCAGGACCTGGGTGGGACCCAGTACTTC. This gives the protein CASSQDLGGTQYF. V is TRBV12-3 or TRBV12-4 and J is TRBJ2-5; D not certain. This CDR3 contains 13 residues. The ends were cut back, 5 bases at V and 7 bases at J, with 14 bases in the middle.